The 11 T cell receptor beta chains reported below all come from one sample, sequenced in a study of T cells in tuberculosis (dated by TCRdb to between 2017 and 2018). What the time point label conveys for this sample: new active TB diagnosis, blood taken before or within 7 days of starting treatment. The method behind the library was the immunoSEQ multiplex PCR assay. TCRdb re-hosts the immuneACCESS table, in-frame sequences only. Its copies lack some clones; in the studies checked, an unresolved V gene accounts for under half of them, and the cause for the rest is not known. For this sample the table gives about 38,000 clones, of which approximately 94% were detected only once. Almost 4.5% of the sample comes from the top ten. This sample comprised PBMCs, obtained at tuberculosis diagnosis. The receptor source for this set is an adult with tuberculosis.

This chain uses TRBV10-3 with TRBJ2-2; 10 bases line up with TRBD1. The CDR3 sequence is 14 residues long. CDR1 ENHRY and CDR2 SYGVKD come from the germline V gene. The J segment lost 7 bases and the V segment lost 9 bases, leaving 8 bases of the junction unmatched. CDR3 region: CAISTGGAYGELFF. CDR3 coding DNA: TGTGCCATATCGACAGGGGGCGCCTACGGGGAGCTGTTTTTT.

V and J are TRBV30 and TRBJ2-2, with D perhaps TRBD1 (7 bases). The germline gives CDR1 GTSNPN, CDR2 SVGIG (reference sequence). Trimming took 5 bases from V and 0 from J, leaving 10 bases between them. The CDR3 is made up of 14 amino acids. CDR3 sequence (DNA): TGTGCCTGGCGGGGGACAGCGAACACCGGGGAGCTGTTTTTT. Its protein is CAWRGTANTGELFF.

The chain combines TRBV2 with TRBJ2-2; 8 nucleotides agree with TRBD2. The junction had 3 bases not matched to a gene; V was cut back by 2 bases and J by 4 bases. The germline gives CDR1 SNHLY, CDR2 FYNNEI. The CDR3 is 15 residues long. The CDR3 coding sequence is TGTGCCAGCAGTGAAAGCGGGGGCGGCACCGGGGAGCTGTTTTTT. Translating it yields CASSESGGGTGELFF. Full variable domain (outside the CDR3, taken from reference TRBV2 and TRBJ2-2): EPEVTQTPSHQVTQMGQEVILRCVPISNHLYFYWYRQILGQKVEFLVSFYNNEISEKSEIFDDQFSVERPDGSNFTLKIRSTKLEDSAMYFCASSESGGGTGELFFGEGSRLTVL.

V is TRBV14 and J is TRBJ1-2; 8 bases are shared with TRBD1. Trimming removed 4 bases from V and 6 bases from J; junction bases left unmatched: 10. This CDR3 contains 15 residues. Germline lookup yields CDR1 SGHDN and CDR2 FVKESK. CDR3 sequence: CASSPIRTGNHGYTF. Written as DNA, the CDR3 is TGTGCCAGCAGCCCGATTAGGACAGGGAACCATGGCTACACCTTC.

V usage is TRBV4-2 and J usage is TRBJ2-2, with a possible D match to TRBD1 (7 bases). Trimming stripped 4 bases from V and 2 bases from J, with 20 bases between. Germline V gives CDR1 LGHNA, CDR2 YNFKEQ. This CDR3 is 18 amino acids long. The CDR3 spells CASSPETGTHENTGELFF. In DNA form, the CDR3 reads TGTGCCAGCAGCCCGGAGACAGGGACTCATGAAAACACCGGGGAGCTGTTTTTT.

The V and J genes are TRBV6-8 and TRBJ2-3, with 8 bases matching TRBD2. The CDR3 covers 13 residues. Germline CDR1 is MNHGY and CDR2 is SAAAGT. V lost 5 bases and J lost 13; bases outside the gene matches: 11. The CDR3 sequence: CASSTLRSGGKYF. In DNA form, the CDR3 reads TGTGCCAGCAGTACCCTTAGAAGCGGGGGTAAGTATTTT.

In this sample, this clone turned up a few times. The chain recombines TRBV6-1 with TRBJ2-7, with 11 bases aligning to TRBD1. Losses at the gene ends were 6 bases for V and 5 bases for J; bases not matched to a gene: 9. CDR1 and CDR2 from the germline V gene are MNHNS and SASEGT. The CDR3 spans 15 residues. The CDR3 DNA sequence: TGTGCCAGCAGATCCCCCGGGGACAGGGGGAACGAGCAGTACTTC. This encodes CASRSPGDRGNEQYF.

This chain connects TRBV7-2 to TRBJ1-1; D is unclear. V was cut by 5 bases and J by 4 bases, with 11 bases left in between. Germline CDR1 SGHTA, CDR2 FQGNSA. This CDR3 is 13 amino acids long. The CDR3 protein is CASSDRTRTEAFF. CDR3 DNA sequence: TGTGCCAGCAGCGATCGGACTCGCACTGAAGCTTTCTTT.

The rearrangement uses TRBV29-1 and TRBJ2-5; TRBD2 aligns across 14 bases. J gave up 5 bases and V 1 base, and 3 bases lay outside the gene matches. Germline V CDR1 and CDR2: SQVTM, ANQGSEA. The CDR3 spans 15 residues. The CDR3 sequence is CSVEGLAGGRETQYF. The CDR3 DNA sequence: TGCAGCGTTGAAGGACTAGCGGGGGGGCGGGAGACCCAGTACTTC.

The chain has TRBV6-1 and TRBJ2-7; D is undetermined. The CDR3 totals 15 residues. The germline V gene has CDR1 MNHNS and CDR2 SASEGT. Trimming pared 0 bases from V and 6 bases from J, leaving 15 bases between. The CDR3 bases are TGTGCCAGCAGTGAAGCATTGAACCCCCGAGGCGAGCAGTACTTC. It yields the protein CASSEALNPRGEQYF.

This clone has just one count. V gene TRBV7-2 combines with J gene TRBJ2-3; tentative D call: TRBD1 (7 bases). There are 15 residues in the CDR3. The ends were cut back, 1 base at V and 2 bases at J, with 10 bases in the middle. CDR1 is SGHTA and CDR2 is FQGNSA in the germline V gene. This CDR3 is CASSLGGTATDTQYF. CDR3 DNA: TGTGCCAGCAGCTTAGGCGGGACAGCCACAGATACGCAGTATTTT.